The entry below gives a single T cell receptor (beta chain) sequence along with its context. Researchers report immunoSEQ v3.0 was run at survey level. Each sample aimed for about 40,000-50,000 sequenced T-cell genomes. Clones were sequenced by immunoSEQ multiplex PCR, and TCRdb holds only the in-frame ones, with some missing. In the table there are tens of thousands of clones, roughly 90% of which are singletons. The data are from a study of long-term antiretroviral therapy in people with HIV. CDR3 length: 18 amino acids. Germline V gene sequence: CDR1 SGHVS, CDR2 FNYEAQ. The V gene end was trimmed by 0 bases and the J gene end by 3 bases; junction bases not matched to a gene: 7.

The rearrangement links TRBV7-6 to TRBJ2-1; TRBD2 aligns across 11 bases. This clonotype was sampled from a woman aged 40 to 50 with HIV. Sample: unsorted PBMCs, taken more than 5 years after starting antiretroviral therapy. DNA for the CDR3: TGTGCCAGCAGCTTAGCGCTGGAAGGACTAGCGGGCTACAATGAGCAGTTCTTC. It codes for CASSLALEGLAGYNEQFF.